This T cell receptor beta chain was obtained from a study of T-cell memory formation after mild COVID-19. General study results and limits: Mainly in CM and EM were contracting CD4+ clones; CD8+ were in EMRA. In second-wave clones peaking day 37, SARS-CoV-2 specificity remained unconfirmed.

Concerning this clonotype: Its antigen is unknown.

From the 5' RACE reads, TCRdb called clonotypes with MiXCR, one entry per CDR3 protein. In the table there are approximately 300,000 distinct CDR3 sequences, more than 15% of which are singletons. The V end was cut by 5 bases, the J end by 0 bases, with 14 bases between. The CDR3 totals 15 residues. Germline-derived CDR1 and CDR2 are SGHKS and YYEKEE (reference sequence). The source material was PBMCs or a T cell subset sorted from them (not recorded which). The chain uses TRBV5-5 and TRBJ1-1, with a tentative D call TRBD1 (5 bases). The TCR comes from a man between 18 and 35 years old who had mild COVID-19 (a few samples of this study predate the infection). Cell type and time point are not known. The CDR3 region is CASRDRAYMNTEAFF. The CDR3 DNA sequence: TGTGCCAGCAGAGACAGAGCTTACATGAACACTGAAGCTTTCTTT.